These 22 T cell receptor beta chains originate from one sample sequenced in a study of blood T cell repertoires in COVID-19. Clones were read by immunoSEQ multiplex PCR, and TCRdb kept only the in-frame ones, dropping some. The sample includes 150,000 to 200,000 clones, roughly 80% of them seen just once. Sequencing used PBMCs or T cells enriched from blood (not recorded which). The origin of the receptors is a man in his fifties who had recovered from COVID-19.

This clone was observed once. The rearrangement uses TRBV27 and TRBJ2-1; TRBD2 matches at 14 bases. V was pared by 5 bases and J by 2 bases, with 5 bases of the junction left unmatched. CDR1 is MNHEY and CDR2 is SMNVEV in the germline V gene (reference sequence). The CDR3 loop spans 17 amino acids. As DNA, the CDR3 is TGTGCCAGCAGTCCTGGGACTAGCGGGAGTGCCTACAATGAGCAGTTCTTC. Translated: CASSPGTSGSAYNEQFF.

Written as DNA, the CDR3 is TGTGCCAGCAGCGCCGGGACAGGGGGCACCTACAATGAGCAGTTCTTC. Translated, it gives CASSAGTGGTYNEQFF. The rearrangement uses TRBV9 and TRBJ2-1; TRBD1 matches 12 bases. The CDR3 consists of 16 residues. V shed 3 bases and J 2 bases; nucleotides not matched to a gene: 3. The germline gives CDR1 SGDLS, CDR2 YYNGEE.

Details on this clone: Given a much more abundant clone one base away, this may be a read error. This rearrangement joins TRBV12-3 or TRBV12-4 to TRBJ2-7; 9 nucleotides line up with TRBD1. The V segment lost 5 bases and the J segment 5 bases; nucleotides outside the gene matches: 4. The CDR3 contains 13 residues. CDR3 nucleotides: TGTGCCAGCAGTCGACAGGGGGGCGACGAGCAGTACTTC. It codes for CASSRQGGDEQYF.

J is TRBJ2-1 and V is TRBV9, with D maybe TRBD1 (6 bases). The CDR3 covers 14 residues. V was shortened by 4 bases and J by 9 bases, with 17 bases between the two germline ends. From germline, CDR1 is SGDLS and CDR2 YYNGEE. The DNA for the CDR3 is TGTGCCAGCAGCTCCCGGGACATAGGGACTGAGCAGTTCTTC. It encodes CASSSRDIGTEQFF.

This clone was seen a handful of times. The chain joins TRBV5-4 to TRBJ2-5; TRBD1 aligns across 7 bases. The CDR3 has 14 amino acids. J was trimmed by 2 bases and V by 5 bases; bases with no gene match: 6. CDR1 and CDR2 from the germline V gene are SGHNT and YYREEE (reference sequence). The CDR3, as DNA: TGTGCCAGCAGACTGACAGGGATTCAAGAGACCCAGTACTTC. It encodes CASRLTGIQETQYF.

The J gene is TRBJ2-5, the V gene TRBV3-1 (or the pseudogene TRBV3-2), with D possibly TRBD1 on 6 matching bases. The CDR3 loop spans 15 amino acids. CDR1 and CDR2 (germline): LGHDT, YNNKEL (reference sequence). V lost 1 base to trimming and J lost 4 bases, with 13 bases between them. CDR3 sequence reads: CASSQGGHDGETQYF. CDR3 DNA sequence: TGTGCCAGCAGCCAAGGGGGGCACGACGGAGAGACCCAGTACTTC.

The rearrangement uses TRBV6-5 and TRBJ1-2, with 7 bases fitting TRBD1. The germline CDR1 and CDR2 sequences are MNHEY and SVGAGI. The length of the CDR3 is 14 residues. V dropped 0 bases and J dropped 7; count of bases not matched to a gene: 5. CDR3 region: CASSYSTGTGGYTF. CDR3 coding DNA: TGTGCCAGCAGTTACTCGACAGGGACGGGTGGCTACACCTTC.

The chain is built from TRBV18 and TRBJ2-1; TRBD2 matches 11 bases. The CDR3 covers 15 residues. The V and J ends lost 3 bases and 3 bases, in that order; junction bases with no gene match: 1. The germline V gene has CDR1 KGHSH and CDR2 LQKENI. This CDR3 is CASSPTSGDYNEQFF. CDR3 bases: TGTGCCAGCTCACCGACTAGCGGGGACTACAATGAGCAGTTCTTC. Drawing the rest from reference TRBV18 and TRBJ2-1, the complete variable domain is NAGVMQNPRHLVRRRGQEARLRCSPMKGHSHVYWYRQLPEEGLKFMVYLQKENIIDESGMPKERFSAEFPKEGPSILRIQQVVRGDSAAYFCASSPTSGDYNEQFFGPGTRLTVL.

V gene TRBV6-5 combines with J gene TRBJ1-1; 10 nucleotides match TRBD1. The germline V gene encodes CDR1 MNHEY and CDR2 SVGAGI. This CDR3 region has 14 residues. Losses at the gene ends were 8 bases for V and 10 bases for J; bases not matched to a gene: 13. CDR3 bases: TGTGCCAGCCTACTCCGAGGGGACAGGGGTATAGCTTTCTTT. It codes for CASLLRGDRGIAFF.

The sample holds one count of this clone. The CDR3 sequence is CAISDSASGSGYEQYF. CDR3 coding DNA: TGTGCCATCAGTGATTCGGCTAGCGGGAGTGGCTACGAGCAGTACTTC. This chain uses TRBV10-3 with TRBJ2-7, with 10 nucleotides matching TRBD2. V lost 3 bases and J lost 3; bases outside the gene matches: 8. Germline values: CDR1 ENHRY, CDR2 SYGVKD. The CDR3 sequence is 16 residues long.

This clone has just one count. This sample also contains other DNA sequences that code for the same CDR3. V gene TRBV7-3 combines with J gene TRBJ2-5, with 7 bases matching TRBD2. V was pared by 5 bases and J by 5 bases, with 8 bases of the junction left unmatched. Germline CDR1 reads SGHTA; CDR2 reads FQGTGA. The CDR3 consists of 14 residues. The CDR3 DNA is TGTGCCAGCAGCCCCTCGTTCGGGAGGGAGACCCAGTACTTC. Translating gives CASSPSFGRETQYF.

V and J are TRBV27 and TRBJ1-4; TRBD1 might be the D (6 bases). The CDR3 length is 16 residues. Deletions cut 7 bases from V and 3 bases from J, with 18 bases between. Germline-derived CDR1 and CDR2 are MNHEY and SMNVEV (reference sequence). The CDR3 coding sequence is TGTGCCAGCAAGGGCGGATGGACAGCCTCTAATGAAAAACTGTTTTTT. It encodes CASKGGWTASNEKLFF. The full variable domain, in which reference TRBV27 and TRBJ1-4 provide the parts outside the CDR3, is EAQVTQNPRYLITVTGKKLTVTCSQNMNHEYMSWYRQDPGLGLRQIYYSMNVEVTDKGDVPEGYKVSRKEKRNFPLILESPSPNQTSLYFCASKGGWTASNEKLFFGSGTQLSVL.

The CDR3 protein is CASSIAATSGSMLPQYF. The CDR3 DNA is TGTGCCAGTAGTATAGCAGCGACTAGCGGGAGTATGCTTCCGCAGTATTTT. The chain has TRBV19 and TRBJ2-3; 12 nucleotides match TRBD2. CDR3 length: 17 amino acids. CDR1 and CDR2 (germline): LNHDA, SQIVND (reference sequence). Losses at the gene ends were 1 base for V and 10 bases for J; bases not matched to a gene: 12.

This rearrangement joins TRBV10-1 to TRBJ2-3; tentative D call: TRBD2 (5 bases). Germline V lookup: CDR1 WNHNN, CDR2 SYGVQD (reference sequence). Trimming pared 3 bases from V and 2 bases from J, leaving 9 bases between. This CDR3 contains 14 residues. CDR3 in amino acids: CASSEGSPTDTQYF. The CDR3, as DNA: TGCGCCAGCAGTGAAGGGAGCCCCACAGATACGCAGTATTTT.

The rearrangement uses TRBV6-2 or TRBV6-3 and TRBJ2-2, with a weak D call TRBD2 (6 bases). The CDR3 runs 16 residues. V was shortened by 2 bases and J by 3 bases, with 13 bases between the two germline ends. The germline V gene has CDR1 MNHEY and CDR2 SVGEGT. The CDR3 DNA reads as TGTGCCAGCAGTTACGTCGGGGGAGGCCACACCGGGGAGCTGTTTTTT. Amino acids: CASSYVGGGHTGELFF.

The CDR3 protein is CASSSGVQPQHF. The CDR3 DNA sequence: TGTGCCAGCAGTTCGGGGGTTCAGCCCCAGCATTTT. This chain uses TRBV28 with TRBJ1-5, with D possibly TRBD1 on 5 matching bases. CDR3 length: 12 amino acids. The V end lost 4 bases, the J end lost 6 bases, and 7 bases lay between the germline ends. Per germline, CDR1 MDHEN and CDR2 SYDVKM.

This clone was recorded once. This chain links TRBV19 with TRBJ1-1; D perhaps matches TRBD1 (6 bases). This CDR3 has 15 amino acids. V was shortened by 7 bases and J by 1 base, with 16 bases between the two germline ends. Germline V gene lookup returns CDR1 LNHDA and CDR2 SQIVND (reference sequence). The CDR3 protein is CASTPRAGENTEAFF. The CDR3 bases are TGTGCCAGTACCCCTCGTGCAGGGGAGAACACTGAAGCTTTCTTT.

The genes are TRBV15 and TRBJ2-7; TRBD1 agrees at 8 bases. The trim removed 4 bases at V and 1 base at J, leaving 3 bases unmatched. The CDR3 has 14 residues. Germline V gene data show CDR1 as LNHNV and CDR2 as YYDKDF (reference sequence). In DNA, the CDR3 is TGTGCCACCAGCATAAACAGGGGGTCCTACGAGCAGTACTTC. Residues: CATSINRGSYEQYF.

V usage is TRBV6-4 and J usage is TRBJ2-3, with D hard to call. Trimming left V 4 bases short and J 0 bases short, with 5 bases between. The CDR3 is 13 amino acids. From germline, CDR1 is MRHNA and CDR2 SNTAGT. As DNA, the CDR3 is TGTGCCAGCAGTGCCCAGAGCACAGATACGCAGTATTTT. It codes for CASSAQSTDTQYF.

The CDR3, as DNA: TGTGCCAGCAGTTACTCGTACGGGACGAACACCGGGGAGCTGTTTTTT. Translation: CASSYSYGTNTGELFF. The J gene is TRBJ2-2, the V gene TRBV6-5; D is possibly TRBD2 (5 bases). Per germline, CDR1 MNHEY and CDR2 SVGAGI. The CDR3 runs 16 residues. V lost 0 bases and J 0 bases, leaving 8 bases between the germline ends.

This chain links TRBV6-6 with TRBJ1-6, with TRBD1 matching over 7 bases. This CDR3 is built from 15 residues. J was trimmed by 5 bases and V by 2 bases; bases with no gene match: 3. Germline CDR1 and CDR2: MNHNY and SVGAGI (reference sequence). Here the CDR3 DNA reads TGTGCCAGCAGTTACCGGGACAGTAATAATTCACCCCTCCACTTT. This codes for CASSYRDSNNSPLHF.

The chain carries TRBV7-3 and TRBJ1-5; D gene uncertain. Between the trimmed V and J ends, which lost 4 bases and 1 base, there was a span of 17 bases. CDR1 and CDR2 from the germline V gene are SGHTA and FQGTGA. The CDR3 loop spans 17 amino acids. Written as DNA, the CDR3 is TGTGCCAGCAGCTCCGGTATGGGAGATTTAAGCAATCAGCCCCAGCATTTT. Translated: CASSSGMGDLSNQPQHF.